The next 17 T cell receptor beta chains were all read from a single sample in a study of OX40 agonist ivuxolimab in advanced cancers. Libraries were prepared by immunoSEQ multiplex PCR; TCRdb keeps only in-frame clonotypes and omits some of them. The table has 35,000 to 45,000 clones, 89% seen once. Sequenced material: CD4+ or CD8+ T cells sorted from blood, taken in a trial of the OX40 agonist ivuxolimab. These TCRs come from an adult with an advanced solid tumor such as melanoma, head and neck, liver or kidney cancer.

This chain links TRBV14 with TRBJ2-7; D ambiguous. Germline V gene lookup returns CDR1 SGHDN and CDR2 FVKESK. V gave up 1 base and J gave up 6 bases, with 10 bases separating them. The CDR3 covers 13 residues. The CDR3 nucleotides are TGTGCCAGCAGCCAAGGTCTGTGGACCGAGCAGTACTTC. Its translation: CASSQGLWTEQYF.

The V gene is TRBV27, the J gene TRBJ1-2; perhaps TRBD1 as D (5 bases). V gave up 2 bases and J gave up 7 bases, with 17 bases separating them. This CDR3 is 15 amino acids long. Germline lookup yields CDR1 MNHEY and CDR2 SMNVEV (reference sequence). The CDR3 sequence is CASSLGVRGDFGYTF. The CDR3, as DNA: TGTGCCAGCAGTTTAGGAGTACGGGGGGATTTTGGCTACACCTTC.

The chain carries TRBV9 and TRBJ2-1; 10 positions match TRBD1. V lost 0 bases to trimming and J lost 4 bases; unmatched junction nucleotides: 4. The CDR3 extends over 16 amino acids. Germline CDR1 reads SGDLS; CDR2 reads YYNGEE. Written as DNA, the CDR3 is TGTGCCAGCAGCGTAGCCGGGACAGGGGCTTACAATGAGCAGTTCTTC. This codes for CASSVAGTGAYNEQFF.

The gene calls are TRBV27 and TRBJ1-2; TRBD1 is a possible D gene (5 bases). Germline values: CDR1 MNHEY, CDR2 SMNVEV (reference sequence). V lost 3 bases and J 2 bases, leaving 16 bases between the germline ends. The CDR3 totals 16 residues. CDR3 protein: CASSFSWGDRNYGYTF. The DNA of the CDR3 is TGTGCCAGCAGTTTCTCTTGGGGGGATCGGAACTATGGCTACACCTTC.

CDR3 in DNA: TGTGCCAGCAGCTTAGATGGGACAGGTGCACCTGACTCTGGGGCCAACGTCCTGACTTTC. It codes for CASSLDGTGAPDSGANVLTF. The chain has TRBV7-8 and TRBJ2-6; 8 positions agree with TRBD1. The CDR3 spans 20 residues. Germline CDR1 SGHVS, CDR2 FQNEAQ. V shed 1 base and J 0 bases; nucleotides not matched to a gene: 11.

This rearrangement joins TRBV7-9 to TRBJ2-5; D gene unclear. CDR3 size: 16 residues. The germline gives CDR1 SEHNR, CDR2 FQNEAQ (reference sequence). Trimming stripped 5 bases from V and 5 bases from J, with 21 bases between. The CDR3 region is CASSPPIEPGTETQYF. The CDR3 DNA follows: TGTGCCAGCAGCCCCCCTATCGAACCCGGCACTGAGACCCAGTACTTC.

This chain connects TRBV10-3 to TRBJ1-2, with a tentative D call TRBD1 (5 bases). The CDR3 is made up of 12 amino acids. The V end was cut by 7 bases, the J end by 3 bases, with 9 bases between. The germline CDR1 and CDR2 sequences are ENHRY and SYGVKD. The CDR3 region is CAIMGQHYGYTF. In DNA, the CDR3 is TGTGCCATCATGGGGCAACACTATGGCTACACCTTC.

The rearrangement links TRBV6-5 to TRBJ2-1, with D perhaps matching TRBD1 (6 bases). Trimming shortened V by 2 bases and J by 1 base, and 9 bases separated the two germline ends. Germline loops: CDR1 MNHEY, CDR2 SVGAGI. CDR3 length: 15 amino acids. The CDR3 loop is CASSYRGSSYNEQFF. CDR3 DNA sequence: TGTGCCAGCAGTTACAGGGGGTCGTCCTACAATGAGCAGTTCTTC.

This chain joins TRBV7-6 and TRBJ1-1, with D uncertain. The CDR3 sequence is 17 residues long. In germline, CDR1 is SGHVS, CDR2 FNYEAQ. Trimming cost V 1 base and J 9 bases, with 24 bases left between them. The CDR3 DNA follows: TGTGCCAGCAGCTTAGATGGAGGCGGTCGACGAAGACAACAAGCTTTCTTT. Protein sequence: CASSLDGGGRRRQQAFF.

The genes are TRBV7-6 and TRBJ1-4; TRBD1 agrees at 8 bases. V dropped 5 bases and J dropped 8; count of bases not matched to a gene: 13. The CDR3 spans 16 residues. Germline CDR1 and CDR2: SGHVS and FNYEAQ. Here the CDR3 reads CASSPRRTGKGEKLFF. The DNA of the CDR3 is TGTGCCAGCAGCCCCCGACGGACAGGGAAGGGGGAAAAACTGTTTTTT.

The chain uses TRBV6-5 and TRBJ2-7; perhaps TRBD1 as D (6 bases). V gave up 4 bases and J gave up 2 bases, with 15 bases separating them. CDR1 MNHEY and CDR2 SVGAGI come from the germline V gene. There are 15 residues in the CDR3. In DNA form, the CDR3 reads TGTGCCAGCAGTTTCGACAGGCCCGTCGCCTACGAGCAGTACTTC. Its protein is CASSFDRPVAYEQYF.

This sequence joins TRBV6-6 and TRBJ1-2; D is undetermined. The V end lost 0 bases, the J end lost 5 bases, and 16 bases lay between the germline ends. This CDR3 is 16 amino acids long. CDR1 MNHNY and CDR2 SVGAGI come from the germline V gene (reference sequence). CDR3 loop: CASSYSPAPRGYGYTF. Written as DNA, the CDR3 is TGTGCCAGCAGTTACTCTCCCGCCCCCAGAGGGTATGGCTACACCTTC.

Here the CDR3 reads CASEELTTSGSAEGNEQFF. CDR3 coding DNA: TGTGCCAGCGAAGAACTCACGACTAGCGGGAGTGCGGAGGGCAATGAGCAGTTCTTC. The V and J genes are TRBV21-1 and TRBJ2-1; TRBD2, the table's D call, was not compared with the DNA. TRBV21-1 is termed a pseudogene. This CDR3 is built from 19 residues.

The rearrangement uses TRBV19 and TRBJ1-1; 7 bases are a match to TRBD1. The germline V gene encodes CDR1 LNHDA and CDR2 SQIVND (reference sequence). With V trimmed by 6 bases and J by 4 bases, 11 bases remained unmatched. This CDR3 has 15 amino acids. Written as DNA, the CDR3 is TGTGCCAGTAGGTCCCAGGGGGAGGGCAGCACTGAAGCTTTCTTT. Translating gives CASRSQGEGSTEAFF.

The gene calls are TRBV6-5 and TRBJ1-1, with TRBD1 matching over 9 bases. J lost 5 bases, V lost 7 bases, and 5 bases had no gene match. From germline, CDR1 is MNHEY and CDR2 SVGAGI. CDR3 length equals 13 residues. The CDR3 sequence: CASTEDRGTEAFF. CDR3 in DNA: TGTGCCAGCACTGAGGACAGGGGAACTGAAGCTTTCTTT.

This chain links TRBV2 with TRBJ2-1, with TRBD2 as a possible D gene (5 bases). This CDR3 region has 13 residues. Germline V gene data show CDR1 as SNHLY and CDR2 as FYNNEI. V was trimmed by 2 bases and J by 4 bases, leaving 6 bases between them. The CDR3 DNA follows: TGTGCCAGCAGTGAACTAGCTTACAATGAGCAGTTCTTC. Its translation: CASSELAYNEQFF.

The CDR3 coding sequence is TGTGCCAGCAGTGACTGGGACCAAAACTTCTTTAACTATGGCTACACCTTC. Amino acid sequence: CASSDWDQNFFNYGYTF. The gene calls are TRBV6-1 and TRBJ1-2, with D perhaps TRBD1 (5 bases). There are 17 residues in the CDR3. Trimming left V 3 bases short and J 1 base short, with 18 bases between. The V gene's germline CDR1 is MNHNS and CDR2 SASEGT.